This TCR beta chain is drawn from a study of kidney transplant recipient with SARS-CoV-2 infection. This clonotype was recorded at least ten times. The germline V gene has CDR1 LNHNV and CDR2 YYDKDF (reference sequence). V shed 1 base, J shed 1 base, and the junction held 0 bases outside the gene matches. The CDR3 extends over 14 amino acids. TCRdb ran MiXCR on the reads and lists one entry per CDR3 protein. This table holds fewer than 250,000 distinct CDR3 sequences, less than 35% found once. The origin of this receptor is a male patient aged 25 to 39 who had COVID-19 and was a kidney transplant recipient. Some T cells may have come from the graft donor. Sequenced here: a blood sample, sampled at baseline and between days 110 and 120 from a kidney transplant recipient. The rearrangement uses TRBV15 and TRBJ2-7, with TRBD1 matching over 8 bases. The CDR3 DNA reads as TGTGCCACCAGCAGAGGGGACAGGTCCTACGAGCAGTACGTC. Its protein is CATSRGDRSYEQYV.